This T cell receptor (beta chain) came from a study of monozygotic twins with inflammatory bowel disease. The CDR3 covers 15 residues. In germline, CDR1 is MNHNS, CDR2 SASEGT. As regards this clonotype: Its antigen is undetermined.

Per individual sample, eight separate reactions were used to make cDNA. TCRdb re-called the 5' RACE reads; every CDR3 protein appears as one record, without DNA. The table gives about 420,000 distinct CDR3 sequences; the top ten clones make up approximately 2.3% of it. Study-wide results and caveats: By inverse Simpson index, TCRbeta diversity was lower in IBD patients than in healthy co-twins. There was no support for any single strong signal or clonotype associated with IBD. Discrimination among different T cell subtypes was not achievable.

This clonotype was obtained from a human donor with ulcerative colitis or Crohn's disease, or a healthy co-twin of an affected twin (not recorded which). The specimen sequenced was blood. The rearrangement joins TRBV6-1 to TRBJ2-7; TCRdb returns TRBD2, unconfirmable since there is no DNA. This CDR3 reads CASSGGDRDSYEQYF.